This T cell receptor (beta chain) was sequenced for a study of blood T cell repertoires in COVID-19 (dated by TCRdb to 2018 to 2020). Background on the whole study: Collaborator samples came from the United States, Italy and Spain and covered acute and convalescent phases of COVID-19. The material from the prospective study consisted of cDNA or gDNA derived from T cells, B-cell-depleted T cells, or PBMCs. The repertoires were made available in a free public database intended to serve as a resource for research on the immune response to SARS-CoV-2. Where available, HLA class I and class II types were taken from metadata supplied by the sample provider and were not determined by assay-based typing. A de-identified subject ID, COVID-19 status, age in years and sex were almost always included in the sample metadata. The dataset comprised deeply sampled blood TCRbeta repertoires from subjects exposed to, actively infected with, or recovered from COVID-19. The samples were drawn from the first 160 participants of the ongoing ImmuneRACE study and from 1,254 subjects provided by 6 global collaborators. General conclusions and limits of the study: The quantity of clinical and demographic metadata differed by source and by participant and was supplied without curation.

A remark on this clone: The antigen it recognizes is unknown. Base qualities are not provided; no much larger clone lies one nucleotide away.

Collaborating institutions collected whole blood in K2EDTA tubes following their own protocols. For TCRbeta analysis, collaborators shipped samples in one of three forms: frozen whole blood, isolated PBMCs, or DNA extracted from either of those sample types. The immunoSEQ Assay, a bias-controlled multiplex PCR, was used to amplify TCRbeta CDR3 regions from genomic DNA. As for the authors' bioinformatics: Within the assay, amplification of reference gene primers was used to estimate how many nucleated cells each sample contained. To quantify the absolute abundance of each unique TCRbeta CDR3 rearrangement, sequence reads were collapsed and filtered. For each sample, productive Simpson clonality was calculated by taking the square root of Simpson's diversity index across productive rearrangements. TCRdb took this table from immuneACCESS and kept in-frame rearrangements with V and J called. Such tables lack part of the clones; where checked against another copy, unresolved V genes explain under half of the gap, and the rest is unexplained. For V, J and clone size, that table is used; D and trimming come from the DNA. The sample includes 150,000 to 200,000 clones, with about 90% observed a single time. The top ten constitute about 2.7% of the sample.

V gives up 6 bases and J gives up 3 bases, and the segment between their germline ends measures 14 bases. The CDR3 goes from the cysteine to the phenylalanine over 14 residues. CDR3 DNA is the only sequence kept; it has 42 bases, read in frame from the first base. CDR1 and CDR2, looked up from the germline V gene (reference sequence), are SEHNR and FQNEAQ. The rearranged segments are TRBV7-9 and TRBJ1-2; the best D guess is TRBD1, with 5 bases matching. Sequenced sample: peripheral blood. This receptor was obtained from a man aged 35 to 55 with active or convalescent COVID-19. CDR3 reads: CASRHDKGHYGYTF. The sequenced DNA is TGTGCCAGCAGACATGACAAGGGGCACTATGGCTACACCTTC.